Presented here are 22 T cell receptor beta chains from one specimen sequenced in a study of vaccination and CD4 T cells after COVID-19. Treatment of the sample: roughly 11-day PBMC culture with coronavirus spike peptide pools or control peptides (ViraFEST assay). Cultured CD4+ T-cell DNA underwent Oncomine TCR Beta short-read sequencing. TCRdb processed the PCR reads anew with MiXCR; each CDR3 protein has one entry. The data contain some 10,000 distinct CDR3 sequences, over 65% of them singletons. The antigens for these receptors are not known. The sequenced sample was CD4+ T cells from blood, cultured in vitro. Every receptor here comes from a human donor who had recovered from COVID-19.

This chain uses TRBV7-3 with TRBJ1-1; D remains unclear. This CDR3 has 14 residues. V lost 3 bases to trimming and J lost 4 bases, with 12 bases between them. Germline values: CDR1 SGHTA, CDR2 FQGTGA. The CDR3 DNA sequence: TGTGCCAGCAGCTTGGGTATAGGGCGCACTGAAGCTTTCTTT. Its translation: CASSLGIGRTEAFF.

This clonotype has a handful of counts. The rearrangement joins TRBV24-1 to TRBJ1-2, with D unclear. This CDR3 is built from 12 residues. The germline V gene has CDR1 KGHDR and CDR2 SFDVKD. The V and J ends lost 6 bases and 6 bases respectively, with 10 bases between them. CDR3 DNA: TGTGCCACCAGTTCGACCCGAGATGGCTACACCTTC. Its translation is CATSSTRDGYTF.

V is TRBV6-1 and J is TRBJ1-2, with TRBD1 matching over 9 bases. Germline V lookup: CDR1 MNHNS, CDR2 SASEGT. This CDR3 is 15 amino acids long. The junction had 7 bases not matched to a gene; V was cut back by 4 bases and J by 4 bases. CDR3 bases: TGTGCCAGCAGTGGTACAGGGGGCGCAAGCTATGGCTACACCTTC. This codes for CASSGTGGASYGYTF.

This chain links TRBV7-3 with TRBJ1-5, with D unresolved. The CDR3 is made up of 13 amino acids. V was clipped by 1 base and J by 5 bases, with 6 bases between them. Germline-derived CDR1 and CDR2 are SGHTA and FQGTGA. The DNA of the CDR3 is TGTGCCAGCAGCTTAATGTTGGATCAGCCCCAGCATTTT. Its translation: CASSLMLDQPQHF.

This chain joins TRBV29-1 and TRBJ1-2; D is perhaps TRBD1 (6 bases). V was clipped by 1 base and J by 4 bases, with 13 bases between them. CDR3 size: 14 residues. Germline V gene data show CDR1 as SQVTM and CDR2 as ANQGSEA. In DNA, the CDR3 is TGCAGCGTTGAAGCATATATGGACAGCTATGGCTACACCTTC. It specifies CSVEAYMDSYGYTF.

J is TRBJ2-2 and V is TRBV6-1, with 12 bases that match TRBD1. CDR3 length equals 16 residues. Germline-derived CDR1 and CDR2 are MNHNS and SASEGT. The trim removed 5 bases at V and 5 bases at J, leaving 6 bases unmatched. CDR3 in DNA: TGTGCCAGCAGTCGGGACAGGGGGCGGATTACCGGGGAGCTGTTTTTT. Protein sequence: CASSRDRGRITGELFF.

Written as DNA, the CDR3 is TGTGCCAGCAGTGAATGGCAGCCCTATGGCTACACCTTC. Translated: CASSEWQPYGYTF. The rearrangement links TRBV2 to TRBJ1-2, with D uncertain. CDR3 length: 13 amino acids. The germline gives CDR1 SNHLY, CDR2 FYNNEI. V was trimmed by 2 bases and J by 4 bases, leaving 8 bases between them.

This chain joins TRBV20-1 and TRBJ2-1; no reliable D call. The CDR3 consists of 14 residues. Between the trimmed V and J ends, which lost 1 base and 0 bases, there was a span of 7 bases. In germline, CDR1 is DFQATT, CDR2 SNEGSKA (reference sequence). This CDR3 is CSARVLSSYNEQFF. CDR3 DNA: TGCAGTGCTAGAGTCCTAAGCTCCTACAATGAGCAGTTCTTC.

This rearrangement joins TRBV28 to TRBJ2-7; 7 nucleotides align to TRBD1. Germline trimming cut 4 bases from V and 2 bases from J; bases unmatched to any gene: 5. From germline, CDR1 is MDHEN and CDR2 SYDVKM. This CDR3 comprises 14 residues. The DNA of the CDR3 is TGTGCCAGCAGTTCCGGACAGGCCACCTACGAGCAGTACTTC. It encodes CASSSGQATYEQYF.

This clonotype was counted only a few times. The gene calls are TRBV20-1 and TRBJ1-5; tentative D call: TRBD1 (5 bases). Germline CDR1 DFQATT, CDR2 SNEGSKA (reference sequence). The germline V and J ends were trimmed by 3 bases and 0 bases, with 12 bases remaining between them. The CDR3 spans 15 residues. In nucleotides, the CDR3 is TGCAGTGCTAGGGAACAGGATCATAGCAATCAGCCCCAGCATTTT. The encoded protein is CSAREQDHSNQPQHF.

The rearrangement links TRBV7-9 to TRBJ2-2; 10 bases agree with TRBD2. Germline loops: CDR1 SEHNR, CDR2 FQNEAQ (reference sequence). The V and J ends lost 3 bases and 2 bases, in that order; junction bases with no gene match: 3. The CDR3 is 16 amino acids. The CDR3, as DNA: TGTGCCAGCAGCTTGACTAGCGGGCCTAACACCGGGGAGCTGTTTTTT. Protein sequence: CASSLTSGPNTGELFF.

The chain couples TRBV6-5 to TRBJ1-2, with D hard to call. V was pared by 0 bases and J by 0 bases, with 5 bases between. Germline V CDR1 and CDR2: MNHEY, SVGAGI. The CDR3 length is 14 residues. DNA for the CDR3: TGTGCCAGCAGTTACTCGCCCTCTAACTATGGCTACACCTTC. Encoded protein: CASSYSPSNYGYTF.

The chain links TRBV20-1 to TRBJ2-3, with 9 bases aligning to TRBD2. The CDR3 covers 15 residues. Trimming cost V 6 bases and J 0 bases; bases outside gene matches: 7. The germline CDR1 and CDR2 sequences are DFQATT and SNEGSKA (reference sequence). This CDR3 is CSAETSGASTDTQYF. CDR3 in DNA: TGCAGTGCCGAGACTAGCGGTGCTAGCACAGATACGCAGTATTTT.

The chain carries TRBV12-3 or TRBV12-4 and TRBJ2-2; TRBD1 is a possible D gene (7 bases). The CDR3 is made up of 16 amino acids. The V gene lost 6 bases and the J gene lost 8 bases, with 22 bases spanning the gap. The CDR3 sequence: CASRPNRGGNLGELFF. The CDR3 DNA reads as TGTGCCAGCAGGCCTAACAGGGGCGGGAATTTGGGGGAGCTGTTTTTT.

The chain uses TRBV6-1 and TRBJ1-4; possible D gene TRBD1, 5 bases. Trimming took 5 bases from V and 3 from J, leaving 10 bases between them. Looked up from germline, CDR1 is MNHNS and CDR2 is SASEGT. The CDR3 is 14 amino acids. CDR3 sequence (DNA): TGTGCCAGCAGTCCCGGGGGGGCTAATGAAAAACTGTTTTTT. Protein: CASSPGGANEKLFF.

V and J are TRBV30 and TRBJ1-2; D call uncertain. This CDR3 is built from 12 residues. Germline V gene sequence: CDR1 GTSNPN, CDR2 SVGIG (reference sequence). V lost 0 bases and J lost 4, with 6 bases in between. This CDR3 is CAWSVRLYGYTF. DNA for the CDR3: TGTGCCTGGAGTGTCCGACTCTATGGCTACACCTTC.

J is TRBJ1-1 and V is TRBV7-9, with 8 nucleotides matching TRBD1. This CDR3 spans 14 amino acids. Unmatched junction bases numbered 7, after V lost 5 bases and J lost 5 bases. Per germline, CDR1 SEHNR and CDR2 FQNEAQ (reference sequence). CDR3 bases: TGTGCCAGCAGCCGTACAGGGGGGATGACTGAAGCTTTCTTT. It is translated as CASSRTGGMTEAFF.

DNA for the CDR3: TGTGCCACTACTAGGGGGGGGGAGGCAGATACGCAGTATTTT. The encoded protein is CATTRGGEADTQYF. V and J are TRBV10-3 and TRBJ2-3; D is possibly TRBD2 (7 bases). The V end lost 10 bases, the J end lost 4 bases, and 18 bases lay between the germline ends. This CDR3 has 14 residues. The germline CDR1 and CDR2 sequences are ENHRY and SYGVKD.

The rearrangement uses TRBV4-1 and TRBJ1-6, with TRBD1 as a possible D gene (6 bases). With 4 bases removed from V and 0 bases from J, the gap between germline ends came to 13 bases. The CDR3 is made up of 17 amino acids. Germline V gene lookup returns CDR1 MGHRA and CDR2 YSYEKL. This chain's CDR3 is CASSRTGLSSYNSPLHF. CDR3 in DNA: TGCGCCAGCAGCCGAACAGGGTTGAGCTCCTATAATTCACCCCTCCACTTT.

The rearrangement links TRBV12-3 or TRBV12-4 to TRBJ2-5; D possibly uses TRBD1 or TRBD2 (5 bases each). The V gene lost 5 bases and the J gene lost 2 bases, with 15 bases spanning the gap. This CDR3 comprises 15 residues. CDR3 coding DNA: TGTGCCAGCAGTCTATACGGGACGGTACAAGAGACCCAGTACTTC. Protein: CASSLYGTVQETQYF.

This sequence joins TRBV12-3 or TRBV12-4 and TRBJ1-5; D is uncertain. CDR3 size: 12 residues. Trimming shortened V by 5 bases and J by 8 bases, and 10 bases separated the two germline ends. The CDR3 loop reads CASSHLFEPQHF. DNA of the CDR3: TGTGCCAGCAGTCATTTATTTGAGCCCCAGCATTTT.

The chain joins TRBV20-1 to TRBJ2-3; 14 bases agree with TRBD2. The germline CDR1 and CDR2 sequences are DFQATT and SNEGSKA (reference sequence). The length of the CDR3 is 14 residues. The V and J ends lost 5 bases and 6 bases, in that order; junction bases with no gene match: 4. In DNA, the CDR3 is TGCAGTGCTCTCAGACTAGCGGGAGGGGATACGCAGTATTTT. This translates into CSALRLAGGDTQYF.